The clone carrying this TCR beta chain was recorded at least ten times. Using unique molecular identifiers, the investigators prepared the TCRbeta library. Each CDR3 protein is one row after TCRdb ran MiXCR on the PCR reads. The sample shows some 600,000 distinct CDR3 sequences, 16% of them seen only once. The sample comes from a study of T-cell reconstitution after alpha-beta-depleted transplantation in children. Germline V gene data show CDR1 as SGHTA and CDR2 as FQGNSA. The length of the CDR3 is 14 residues. Trimming took off 5 bases at V and 3 bases at J, with 12 bases between the two ends. The sequences come from PBMCs from the stem cell graft donor, collected from the stem cell graft. The TCR was taken from a human donor who donated a stem cell graft to a child with acute myeloid leukemia. The V gene is TRBV7-2, the J gene TRBJ2-3, with TRBD2 as a possible D gene (6 bases). CDR3 loop: CASSPLARTDTQYF. CDR3 bases: TGTGCCAGCAGCCCTCTAGCGCGTACAGATACGCAGTATTTT. Combining the CDR3 with reference TRBV7-2 and TRBJ2-3 gives the whole variable domain GAGVSQSPSNKVTEKGKDVELRCDPISGHTALYWYRQSLGQGLEFLIYFQGNSAPDKSGLPSDRFSAERTGGSVSTLTIQRTQQEDSAVYLCASSPLARTDTQYFGPGTRLTVL.